The rows below give T cell receptor beta chains drawn from one sample of a study of T cells in Graves' hyperthyroidism and ophthalmopathy. Each CDR3 protein is one row after TCRdb ran MiXCR on the multiplex PCR reads. In the table there are under 350,000 distinct CDR3 sequences, 15% to 20% of which are singletons. The sequenced sample was blood. These receptors were collected from a woman in her sixties or seventies with Graves' ophthalmopathy. Each CDR3 is given with its conserved first and last residue. D genes are given only for firm matches. The listing skips clone size in some rows; elsewhere it reads once, few, many or a size class.

clone_size,v_call,j_call,d_call,cdr3_aa,cdr3_nt
NA,TRBV6-5,TRBJ2-1,NA,CASSYSPSLDYNEQFF,TGTGCCAGCAGTTACTCACCTAGCTTGGACTACAATGAGCAGTTCTTC
NA,TRBV5-1,TRBJ1-3,TRBD1,CASSLSRGQDSGNTIYF,TGCGCCAGCAGCTTGTCCAGGGGGCAGGATTCTGGAAACACCATATATTTT
NA,TRBV4-1,TRBJ1-5,NA,CASSQAWAPGFISNQPQHF,TGCGCCAGCAGCCAAGCTTGGGCACCGGGCTTCATAAGCAATCAGCCCCAGCATTTT
few,TRBV5-4,TRBJ2-6,TRBD2,CASSSGLAGSGANVLTF,TGTGCCAGCAGCTCGGGACTAGCGGGCTCTGGGGCCAACGTCCTGACTTTC
many,TRBV5-1,TRBJ2-3,NA,CASNPVDSTDTQYF,TGCGCCAGCAACCCCGTAGATAGCACAGATACGCAGTATTTT
many,TRBV20-1,TRBJ1-1,NA,CSAKVPSLNTEAFF,TGCAGTGCTAAGGTGCCGAGTTTGAACACTGAAGCTTTCTTT
many,TRBV7-9,TRBJ1-1,NA,CASSLAHTEAFF,TGTGCCAGCAGCTTAGCGCACACTGAAGCTTTCTTT
once,TRBV11-3,TRBJ2-6,TRBD1,CASSQPGQGATGANVLTF,TGTGCCAGCAGCCAACCGGGACAGGGGGCGACTGGGGCCAACGTCCTGACTTTC
NA,TRBV5-5,TRBJ2-2,NA,CASSLDYTGELFF,TGTGCCAGCAGCTTGGATTACACCGGGGAGCTGTTTTTT
few,TRBV7-2,TRBJ2-7,NA,CASSPQGRMDEQYF,TGTGCCAGCAGCCCCCAGGGAAGGATGGACGAGCAGTACTTC
many,TRBV24-1,TRBJ2-2,TRBD1,CATSALGQGARAGELFF,TGTGCCACCAGCGCACTGGGACAGGGGGCGCGGGCCGGGGAGCTGTTTTTT
many,TRBV6-2/TRBV6-3,TRBJ1-5,NA,CASRTISQPQHF,TGTGCCAGCAGGACCATTAGTCAGCCCCAGCATTTT
NA,TRBV20-1,TRBJ2-5,TRBD2,CSASSGLAGGPKKTQYF,TGCAGTGCTTCTTCAGGACTAGCGGGAGGGCCGAAAAAGACCCAGTACTTC
NA,TRBV5-4,TRBJ1-3,NA,CASSLDSYSGNTIYF,TGTGCCAGCAGCTTGGACAGCTACTCTGGAAACACCATATATTTT
many,TRBV11-2,TRBJ2-3,TRBD2,CASSLAFIGASGASTDTQYF,TGTGCCAGCAGCTTAGCTTTTATCGGGGCTAGCGGGGCTAGCACAGATACGCAGTATTTT
NA,TRBV5-6,TRBJ2-3,TRBD1,CASSVVQGALPDTQYF,TGTGCCAGCAGCGTTGTACAGGGGGCCCTCCCCGATACGCAGTATTTT
few,TRBV5-8,TRBJ1-2,TRBD1,CASSWTGTANYGYTF,TGTGCCAGCAGCTGGACAGGAACAGCTAACTATGGCTACACCTTC
NA,TRBV27,TRBJ2-7,NA,CASSSGTHYEQYF,TGTGCCAGCAGTTCCGGGACGCACTACGAGCAGTACTTC
NA,TRBV10-3,TRBJ2-7,TRBD1,CAISDSDREAVGVRQYF,TGTGCCATCAGTGACTCCGACAGGGAAGCGGTCGGCGTTAGGCAGTACTTC
few,TRBV28,TRBJ1-5,TRBD1,CASSLDEGTGKRNQPQHF,TGTGCCAGCAGTTTAGACGAGGGGACAGGGAAACGCAATCAGCCCCAGCATTTT
few,TRBV7-3,TRBJ2-3,TRBD1,CASSSGQHTDTQYF,TGTGCCAGCAGCTCGGGACAGCACACAGATACGCAGTATTTT
many,TRBV28,TRBJ2-1,TRBD2,CASSPGGTSGRANEQFF,TGTGCCAGCAGTCCGGGGGGGACTAGCGGGAGGGCTAATGAGCAGTTCTTC
many,TRBV10-3,TRBJ2-1,TRBD1,CAIGDSVSYNEQFF,TGTGCCATTGGGGACAGCGTCTCCTACAATGAGCAGTTCTTC
NA,TRBV9,TRBJ2-1,NA,CASSDGPRGGEHGEQFF,TGTGCCAGCAGCGACGGACCGCGGGGCGGGGAGCACGGTGAGCAGTTCTTC
many,TRBV6-2/TRBV6-3,TRBJ1-1,NA,CASSYSKSYQNTEAFF,TGTGCCAGCAGTTACTCGAAGTCATACCAGAACACTGAAGCTTTCTTT
many,TRBV6-1,TRBJ1-2,NA,CASRTGSYGYTF,TGTGCCAGCAGGACCGGATCTTATGGCTACACCTTC
many,TRBV7-9,TRBJ2-7,NA,CASSPQYEQYF,TGTGCCAGCAGCCCACAATACGAGCAGTACTTC
many,TRBV5-1,TRBJ2-3,TRBD2,CASSSRGGDTQYF,TGCGCCAGCAGCTCCCGGGGGGGTGATACGCAGTATTTT
few,TRBV5-1,TRBJ1-1,NA,CASSQQLNTEALF,TGCGCCAGCAGCCAACAGCTTAACACTGAAGCTCTCTTT
many,TRBV7-9,TRBJ2-7,NA,CASSFAEGSYEQYF,TGTGCCAGCAGCTTCGCGGAGGGCTCCTACGAGCAGTACTTC
few,TRBV3-1,TRBJ2-5,TRBD2,CASSLRVAGGLETQYF,TGTGCCAGCAGCCTCCGGGTAGCGGGAGGGCTAGAGACCCAGTACTTC
NA,TRBV5-6,TRBJ2-7,TRBD1,CASGLTGGIFYEQYF,TGTGCCAGCGGATTGACAGGGGGGATCTTCTACGAGCAGTACTTC
NA,TRBV4-1,TRBJ1-6,TRBD1,CASSQPGQGINLLHF,TGCGCCAGCAGCCAACCGGGACAGGGGATTAATCTCCTCCACTTT
few,TRBV4-3,TRBJ2-7,NA,CASSPRQVGPYEQYF,TGCGCCAGCAGCCCACGACAGGTAGGGCCCTACGAGCAGTACTTC
many,TRBV7-2,TRBJ2-7,NA,CASSQSRTIPYEQYF,TGTGCCAGCAGTCAAAGCCGGACTATCCCCTACGAGCAGTACTTC
many,TRBV4-2,TRBJ2-2,TRBD2,CASSQDAGGTGELFF,TGTGCCAGCAGCCAAGACGCGGGAGGCACCGGGGAGCTGTTTTTT
few,TRBV5-1,TRBJ1-3,TRBD1,CASSYSGTGGFGNTIYF,TGCGCCAGCAGCTATTCCGGGACAGGGGGCTTTGGAAACACCATATATTTT
many,TRBV3-1,TRBJ1-4,NA,CASSPTGGTEKLFF,TGTGCCAGCAGCCCGACAGGTGGGACGGAAAAACTGTTTTTT
many,TRBV27,TRBJ2-7,NA,CANSFLGRFSYEQYF,TGTGCCAACTCCTTTCTGGGCAGATTCTCCTACGAGCAGTACTTC
few,TRBV6-1,TRBJ1-2,NA,CASSIGTYFGYTF,TGTGCCAGCAGTATCGGGACTTATTTTGGCTACACCTTC
many,TRBV7-2,TRBJ2-3,TRBD2,CASSSTSGGLTDTQYF,TGTGCCAGCAGCTCTACTAGCGGGGGGCTCACAGATACGCAGTATTTT
few,TRBV4-3,TRBJ2-5,NA,CASSQDGGPPETQYF,TGCGCCAGCAGCCAAGACGGGGGGCCCCCAGAGACCCAGTACTTC
many,TRBV7-2,TRBJ2-1,TRBD1,CASSLAHPGQGYNEQFF,TGTGCCAGCAGCTTAGCCCACCCGGGACAGGGCTACAATGAGCAGTTCTTC
NA,TRBV6-2/TRBV6-3,TRBJ2-2,NA,CASNLRLGANTGELFF,TGTGCCAGCAATCTGAGGTTAGGGGCGAACACCGGGGAGCTGTTTTTT
many,TRBV3-1,TRBJ1-5,NA,CASSQDAGGNQPQHF,TGTGCCAGCAGCCAAGACGCCGGGGGCAATCAGCCCCAGCATTTT
few,TRBV6-1,TRBJ1-5,TRBD1,CASSPGRTGGSNQPQHF,TGTGCCAGCAGTCCAGGTAGGACAGGGGGTAGCAATCAGCCCCAGCATTTT
many,TRBV11-2,TRBJ2-5,TRBD1,CASSQTGLVTQYF,TGTGCCAGCAGCCAGACAGGGTTGGTGACCCAGTACTTC
NA,TRBV25-1,TRBJ1-4,TRBD1,CASTDRGRTPEEKLFF,TGTGCCAGCACGGACAGGGGGAGAACTCCCGAAGAAAAACTGTTTTTT